A single sample gave rise to the 30 T cell receptor beta chains below, sequenced in a study of OX40 agonist ivuxolimab in advanced cancers. Measured with immunoSEQ multiplex PCR; TCRdb has only the in-frame clones, and not every one. The sample includes 65,000 to 95,000 clones, around 88% of them seen just once. The sequencing here drew on CD4+ or CD8+ T cells sorted from blood, taken in a trial of the OX40 agonist ivuxolimab. All receptors derive from an adult with an advanced solid tumor such as melanoma, head and neck, liver or kidney cancer.

In this sample, this clone turned up a few times. The V call is TRBV9, the J call TRBJ1-2, with D maybe TRBD1 (5 bases). From germline, CDR1 is SGDLS and CDR2 YYNGEE. The CDR3 runs to 15 residues. V lost 4 bases, J lost 1 base, and 14 bases lay in between. The CDR3 is CASSPPGRVNYGYTF. CDR3 sequence (DNA): TGTGCCAGCAGCCCGCCGGGCAGGGTTAACTATGGCTACACCTTC.

The chain has TRBV7-3 and TRBJ2-1; 9 bases fit TRBD2. V was pared by 5 bases and J by 9 bases, with 14 bases of the junction left unmatched. The CDR3 spans 16 residues. From germline, CDR1 is SGHTA and CDR2 FQGTGA. CDR3 residues: CASSEVAGAGRGEQFF. The CDR3 nucleotides read TGTGCCAGCAGCGAAGTAGCGGGAGCAGGGCGAGGTGAGCAGTTCTTC.

The chain couples TRBV19 to TRBJ2-7, with 11 positions matching TRBD2. V was clipped by 10 bases and J by 2 bases; unmatched bases: 7. The CDR3 runs to 14 residues. CDR1 is LNHDA and CDR2 is SQIVND in the germline V gene (reference sequence). The CDR3 DNA reads TGTGCCACCGGGACTAGCGGCCCGACCTACGAGCAGTACTTC. It translates to CATGTSGPTYEQYF.

This clone was seen just once. The chain joins TRBV6-1 to TRBJ2-7; TRBD1 matches 7 bases. The CDR3 consists of 15 residues. CDR1 and CDR2 (germline): MNHNS, SASEGT. Losses at the gene ends were 6 bases for V and 0 bases for J; bases not matched to a gene: 8. CDR3 sequence: CASSPSSGGSYEQYF. The CDR3 DNA reads TGTGCCAGCAGCCCCTCCTCAGGGGGCTCCTACGAGCAGTACTTC.

The chain links TRBV6-1 to TRBJ1-3; tentatively, D is TRBD1 (6 bases). This CDR3 comprises 13 residues. Germline lookup yields CDR1 MNHNS and CDR2 SASEGT. The germline V and J ends were trimmed by 10 bases and 8 bases, with 18 bases remaining between them. This chain's CDR3 is CATETGPADTIYF. The DNA for the CDR3 is TGTGCCACCGAGACAGGCCCGGCGGACACCATATATTTT.

The CDR3 DNA follows: TGTGCCAGTAGAGGGGCTAGCAATCAGCCCCAGCATTTT. Translation: CASRGASNQPQHF. The genes are TRBV6-6 and TRBJ1-5, with D possibly TRBD1 on 5 matching bases. Germline CDR1 and CDR2: MNHNY and SVGAGI (reference sequence). Trimming stripped 9 bases from V and 0 bases from J, with 9 bases between. The CDR3 length is 13 residues.

The rearrangement joins TRBV11-2 to TRBJ2-7; 9 nucleotides agree with TRBD2. With 3 bases clipped from V and 4 bases from J, the junction kept 7 bases outside the gene matches. The germline V gene has CDR1 SGHAT and CDR2 FQNNGV. The CDR3 loop spans 15 amino acids. For the CDR3, the DNA is TGTGCCAGCAGCTTCATGACTAGCGGACTATACGAGCAGTACTTC. Translation gives CASSFMTSGLYEQYF.

The chain combines TRBV19 with TRBJ2-3; TRBD2 aligns across 9 bases. There are 15 residues in the CDR3. V shed 3 bases and J 2 bases; nucleotides not matched to a gene: 3. Germline values: CDR1 LNHDA, CDR2 SQIVND (reference sequence). The CDR3 sequence: CASSMTSGNTDTQYF. DNA of the CDR3: TGTGCCAGTAGTATGACTAGCGGAAACACAGATACGCAGTATTTT.

V gene TRBV19 combines with J gene TRBJ2-1, with D unclear. CDR1 and CDR2 (germline): LNHDA, SQIVND (reference sequence). CDR3 length equals 13 residues. Deletions cut 3 bases from V and 4 bases from J, with 7 bases between. The CDR3 coding sequence is TGTGCCAGTAGTATGACACGGTACAATGAGCAGTTCTTC. This encodes CASSMTRYNEQFF.

This chain connects TRBV28 to TRBJ1-5, with a tentative D call TRBD1 (5 bases). The ends were cut back, 4 bases at V and 0 bases at J, with 10 bases in the middle. From germline, CDR1 is MDHEN and CDR2 SYDVKM. The CDR3 is 15 amino acids. The CDR3 reads CASSSGTNSNQPQHF. In DNA, the CDR3 is TGTGCCAGCAGTTCCGGGACGAATAGCAATCAGCCCCAGCATTTT.

The V and J genes are TRBV11-2 and TRBJ1-5; 8 nucleotides match TRBD1. This CDR3 has 14 residues. CDR1 and CDR2 (germline): SGHAT, FQNNGV. V gave up 4 bases and J gave up 7 bases; unmatched junction bases: 6. CDR3 protein: CASSSTGAGQPQHF. The CDR3 coding sequence is TGTGCCAGCAGCTCGACAGGGGCGGGCCAGCCCCAGCATTTT.

This clone was recorded once. The J gene is TRBJ1-1, the V gene TRBV15; D ambiguous. Germline loops: CDR1 LNHNV, CDR2 YYDKDF (reference sequence). V was cut by 1 base and J by 5 bases, with 11 bases left in between. This CDR3 is 14 amino acids long. The CDR3 nucleotides are TGTGCCACCAGCAGAGGAGGAGGCGTAACTGAAGCTTTCTTT. Translating gives CATSRGGGVTEAFF.

In DNA, the CDR3 is TGTGCCAGCAGCGCCGACAGGGGCACTGAAGCTTTCTTT. Translating it yields CASSADRGTEAFF. This rearrangement joins TRBV5-8 to TRBJ1-1; 8 bases line up with TRBD1. V was pared by 4 bases and J by 4 bases, with 3 bases of the junction left unmatched. Per the germline V gene, CDR1 is SGHTS and CDR2 is YDEGEE. The CDR3 spans 13 residues.

The chain couples TRBV6-6 to TRBJ2-7; tentative D call: TRBD1 (5 bases). The germline gives CDR1 MNHNY, CDR2 SVGAGI (reference sequence). Trimming removed 6 bases from V and 6 bases from J, with 12 bases in between. The CDR3 is 12 residues long. The CDR3 sequence: CASRAGMSEQYF. In nucleotides, the CDR3 is TGTGCCAGCAGAGCAGGGATGTCCGAGCAGTACTTC.

This sequence joins TRBV6-9 and TRBJ2-7; 7 positions agree with TRBD1. Germline lookup yields CDR1 MNHGY and CDR2 SVAAGI. The length of the CDR3 is 14 residues. The J segment lost 6 bases and the V segment lost 6 bases, leaving 11 bases of the junction unmatched. The CDR3, as DNA: TGTGCCAGCAGCAGGGGGTTTAAGGTCTGCGAGCAGTACTTC. It specifies CASSRGFKVCEQYF.

The chain links TRBV7-6 to TRBJ2-2; D is uncertain. Germline CDR1 and CDR2: SGHVS and FNYEAQ. The CDR3 runs to 14 residues. The germline V and J ends were trimmed by 1 base and 3 bases, with 6 bases remaining between them. This CDR3 reads CASSLEEHTGELFF. The CDR3 DNA sequence: TGTGCCAGCAGCTTAGAAGAGCACACCGGGGAGCTGTTTTTT.

The V call is TRBV28, the J call TRBJ2-7; D is possibly TRBD1 or TRBD2 (6 bases each). This CDR3 spans 15 amino acids. V was trimmed by 3 bases and J by 6 bases, leaving 18 bases between them. The germline CDR1 and CDR2 sequences are MDHEN and SYDVKM. The CDR3 DNA reads as TGTGCCAGCAGTTTCCCCCTCGGCAGGGGAGGCGAGCAGTACTTC. It yields the protein CASSFPLGRGGEQYF.

The V call is TRBV28, the J call TRBJ2-7, with D possibly TRBD2 on 6 matching bases. Per the germline V gene, CDR1 is MDHEN and CDR2 is SYDVKM. The V and J ends lost 7 bases and 6 bases respectively, with 13 bases between them. The CDR3 is made up of 12 amino acids. The CDR3 DNA reads as TGTGCCAGCAACATAATGGGGGGCGAGCAGTACTTC. This encodes CASNIMGGEQYF.

The J gene is TRBJ1-4, the V gene TRBV19, with D possibly matching TRBD1 (5 bases). This CDR3 contains 15 residues. V shed 6 bases and J shed 0 bases, with 11 bases lying between them. Germline V gene lookup returns CDR1 LNHDA and CDR2 SQIVND (reference sequence). CDR3 region: CASSTSRATNEKLFF. As DNA, the CDR3 is TGTGCCAGTAGCACCTCCAGGGCAACTAATGAAAAACTGTTTTTT.

The chain combines TRBV5-6 with TRBJ2-5; 15 nucleotides agree with TRBD2. V gave up 4 bases and J gave up 5 bases; unmatched junction bases: 3. The CDR3 sequence is 15 residues long. CDR1 SGHDT and CDR2 YYEEEE come from the germline V gene. The CDR3 region has the DNA TGTGCCAGCAGCCTTGGGACTAGCGGGAGGGAGACCCAGTACTTC. Protein sequence: CASSLGTSGRETQYF.

The V gene is TRBV4-3, the J gene TRBJ2-5, with D possibly being TRBD2 (6 bases). The CDR3 totals 15 residues. CDR1 is LGHNA, CDR2 YSLEER, per germline. V gave up 3 bases and J gave up 2 bases, with 13 bases separating them. The CDR3 protein is CASSQVAGRQETQYF. CDR3 sequence (DNA): TGCGCCAGCAGCCAGGTAGCCGGGAGACAAGAGACCCAGTACTTC.

The chain uses TRBV18 and TRBJ2-3; D is undetermined. The length of the CDR3 is 21 residues. V lost 6 bases and J lost 3, with 34 bases in between. Germline-derived CDR1 and CDR2 are KGHSH and LQKENI. The CDR3 sequence: CASSFKPQVSVNLGATDTQYF. The CDR3 DNA reads TGTGCCAGCTCGTTCAAACCGCAGGTTTCGGTTAATTTGGGCGCTACAGATACGCAGTATTTT.

V and J are TRBV4-1 and TRBJ2-2; a possible D gene is TRBD2 (5 bases). The CDR3 is 17 amino acids. V lost 4 bases and J 5 bases, leaving 20 bases between the germline ends. From germline, CDR1 is MGHRA and CDR2 YSYEKL. This CDR3 is CASSLEGTQVRTGELFF. CDR3 nucleotides: TGCGCCAGCAGCCTCGAGGGAACACAAGTGCGGACCGGGGAGCTGTTTTTT.

The rearrangement uses TRBV6-6 and TRBJ2-5; D is uncertain. The DNA end is more similar to TRBJ2-7, so the J call may be wrong. Germline assignment: CDR1 MNHNY and CDR2 SVGAGI (reference sequence). CDR3 length equals 13 residues. The CDR3 loop is CASSYTATYEQYF. The CDR3 DNA reads TGTGCCAGCAGTTACACCGCTACCTACGAGCAGTACTTC.

In its sample, this clone was seen once. This rearrangement joins TRBV10-3 to TRBJ2-1; D unresolved. This CDR3 spans 14 amino acids. The germline V and J ends were trimmed by 0 bases and 9 bases, with 12 bases remaining between them. Per germline, CDR1 ENHRY and CDR2 SYGVKD. The CDR3 loop is CAISESQSRGEQFF. CDR3 sequence (DNA): TGTGCCATCAGTGAGTCGCAGTCCCGCGGTGAGCAGTTCTTC.

This sequence joins TRBV30 and TRBJ2-1, with TRBD2 matching 8 bases. From germline, CDR1 is GTSNPN and CDR2 SVGIG (reference sequence). The V gene end was trimmed by 8 bases and the J gene end by 2 bases; junction bases not matched to a gene: 14. The CDR3 has 16 residues. The CDR3 region has the DNA TGTGCCCTAGCTACTAGCGGAAGAGTAACCTACAATGAGCAGTTCTTC. Its protein product is CALATSGRVTYNEQFF.

This chain uses TRBV7-9 with TRBJ1-3; D is ambiguous. Germline V gives CDR1 SEHNR, CDR2 FQNEAQ (reference sequence). The V end was cut by 0 bases, the J end by 2 bases, with 8 bases between. This CDR3 comprises 15 residues. The CDR3 nucleotides are TGTGCCAGCAGCTTAGCGCAACTGCCTGGAAACACCATATATTTT. It specifies CASSLAQLPGNTIYF.

CDR3 amino acids: CASTTSGRVSYEQYF. CDR3 bases: TGTGCCAGCACCACCAGCGGGAGGGTCTCCTACGAGCAGTACTTC. The genes are TRBV6-6 and TRBJ2-7; 10 bases match TRBD2. CDR3 length equals 15 residues. Trimming took 7 bases from V and 0 from J; bases not matched to a gene: 6. CDR1 and CDR2 from the germline V gene are MNHNY and SVGAGI (reference sequence).

This clone is a singleton in its sample. The V gene is TRBV28, the J gene TRBJ1-1; perhaps TRBD1 as D (6 bases). Germline V gene sequence: CDR1 MDHEN, CDR2 SYDVKM. The CDR3 runs to 16 residues. V was cut by 8 bases and J by 4 bases, with 23 bases left in between. The CDR3 nucleotides read TGTGCCAGCCAAACAGGAGGTACAGGGAGCAGCACTGAAGCTTTCTTT. This gives the protein CASQTGGTGSSTEAFF.

This sequence joins TRBV4-1 and TRBJ1-6, with D unclear. This CDR3 is 16 amino acids long. V was pared by 1 base and J by 4 bases, with 11 bases between. The germline V gene encodes CDR1 MGHRA and CDR2 YSYEKL. The chain's CDR3 is CASSQAPLGYNSPLHF. In DNA, the CDR3 is TGCGCCAGCAGCCAAGCCCCACTGGGGTATAATTCACCCCTCCACTTT.